These 17 T cell receptor beta chains were all obtained from the same sample, sequenced in a study of blood T cells in healthy people across ages. Alongside a J-beta primer mix, a sample-barcoded 5' primer served in a second PCR lasting about 7 to 12 cycles. TCRdb ran MiXCR on the 5' RACE reads and lists one entry per CDR3 protein. Here the sample spans 1.5 million to 2 million distinct CDR3 sequences, roughly 49% being singletons. The sequencing input was blood. All receptors come from a woman in her forties in good health.

A note on this clonotype: The junction does not match germline at one end; this may be a read error. V is TRBV28 and J is TRBJ2-1; TRBD1 agrees at 12 bases. Looked up from germline, CDR1 is MDHEN and CDR2 is SYDVKM. This CDR3 is 15 amino acids long. The CDR3 region has the DNA TGTGCCAGCAGCTCGGGACAGGGGGCAGGGAATGAGCGGTTCTTC. Encoded protein: CASSSGQGAGNERFF.

The chain uses TRBV5-1 and TRBJ1-2; 8 bases fit TRBD1. CDR3 length equals 17 residues. J was trimmed by 6 bases and V by 0 bases; bases with no gene match: 13. Germline assignment: CDR1 SGHRS and CDR2 YFSETQ. The CDR3 nucleotides read TGCGCCAGCAGCTTGGTACTTCCGGGACAGGATATCGATGGCTACACCTTC. Translation: CASSLVLPGQDIDGYTF.

The rearrangement uses TRBV7-2 and TRBJ1-5; the D gene is possibly TRBD1 (5 bases). Germline values: CDR1 SGHTA, CDR2 FQGNSA. V was cut by 2 bases and J by 3 bases, with 23 bases left in between. The CDR3 is 19 amino acids. The CDR3 DNA is TGTGCCAGCAGCTTAAACAGTCTGACAGCATCAAAGTACAATCAGCCCCAGCATTTT. Its protein product is CASSLNSLTASKYNQPQHF.

This clonotype was observed a handful of times. V gene TRBV7-2 combines with J gene TRBJ1-2; D remains ambiguous. The germline CDR1 and CDR2 sequences are SGHTA and FQGNSA. The CDR3 is 14 residues long. With 1 base removed from V and 8 bases from J, the gap between germline ends came to 14 bases. The CDR3: CASSLDSREAGYTF. DNA for the CDR3: TGTGCCAGCAGCTTAGATTCGCGGGAGGCGGGCTACACCTTC. The complete variable domain, with remaining parts taken from reference TRBV7-2 and TRBJ1-2, reads GAGVSQSPSNKVTEKGKDVELRCDPISGHTALYWYRQSLGQGLEFLIYFQGNSAPDKSGLPSDRFSAERTGGSVSTLTIQRTQQEDSAVYLCASSLDSREAGYTFGSGTRLTVV.

This chain links TRBV7-9 with TRBJ1-6, with D perhaps matching TRBD1 (6 bases). The CDR3 runs 14 residues. Trimming took off 5 bases at V and 10 bases at J, with 15 bases between the two ends. Germline loops: CDR1 SEHNR, CDR2 FQNEAQ (reference sequence). CDR3 DNA sequence: TGTGCCAGCAGCCAACAACAGGGTAGCTCACCCCTCCACTTT. Amino acid sequence: CASSQQQGSSPLHF.

This chain joins TRBV5-6 and TRBJ2-7; TRBD2 matches 9 bases. The end of the DNA fits TRBJ2-5 better, so the J call may be wrong. This CDR3 comprises 16 residues. Germline CDR1 SGHDT, CDR2 YYEEEE. CDR3 DNA sequence: TGTGCCAGCAGCTCCCCGTGGCGGGGGGGCAGAGGGACCCAGTACTTC. This translates into CASSSPWRGGRGTQYF.

The chain carries TRBV9 and TRBJ2-3, with 8 positions matching TRBD2. V lost 0 bases to trimming and J lost 8 bases; unmatched junction nucleotides: 11. CDR1 and CDR2 (germline): SGDLS, YYNGEE. The CDR3 has 16 residues. The DNA for the CDR3 is TGTGCCAGCAGCGTAGCAGCTAGCGGGCCCCGGAGTACGCAGTATTTT. Translated, it gives CASSVAASGPRSTQYF. The full variable domain, with the rest looked up from reference TRBV9 and TRBJ2-3, is DSGVTQTPKHLITATGQRVTLRCSPRSGDLSVYWYQQSLDQGLQFLIQYYNGEERAKGNILERFSAQQFPDLHSELNLSSLELGDSALYFCASSVAASGPRSTQYFGPGTRLTVL.

This clonotype occurred a few times. The V and J genes are TRBV20-1 and TRBJ1-2; D might be TRBD1 (5 bases). The CDR3 consists of 12 residues. Germline V CDR1 and CDR2: DFQATT, SNEGSKA (reference sequence). Trimming removed 6 bases from V and 4 bases from J, with 12 bases in between. The chain's CDR3 is CSAFKTVYGYTF. The CDR3 region has the DNA TGCAGTGCATTCAAGACAGTCTATGGCTACACCTTC.

The chain combines TRBV12-3 or TRBV12-4 with TRBJ2-2; D gene unclear. The CDR3 contains 14 residues. Trimming took 2 bases from V and 2 from J, leaving 6 bases between them. The CDR3 DNA follows: TGTGCCAGCAGTTTACCGCATAACACCGGGGAGCTGTTTTTT. Protein product: CASSLPHNTGELFF.

The V and J genes are TRBV28 and TRBJ2-5; TRBD1 is a possible D gene (6 bases). The CDR3 length is 15 residues. Germline values: CDR1 MDHEN, CDR2 SYDVKM. The V end was cut by 1 base, the J end by 2 bases, with 11 bases between. In DNA, the CDR3 is TGTGCCAGCAGTTTATACACCGGACAGCAAGAGACCCAGTACTTC. It encodes CASSLYTGQQETQYF.

This clonotype came up a few times. The V call is TRBV7-2, the J call TRBJ2-5; D uncertain. Germline V CDR1 and CDR2: SGHTA, FQGNSA. The CDR3 has 16 residues. The V end lost 4 bases, the J end lost 11 bases, and 26 bases lay between the germline ends. The CDR3 loop is CASSSNRVFLVDEQYF. As DNA, the CDR3 is TGTGCCAGCAGCTCTAACCGGGTCTTTTTAGTAGATGAGCAGTACTTC. Based on the CDR3 plus reference TRBV7-2 and TRBJ2-5, the full variable domain is GAGVSQSPSNKVTEKGKDVELRCDPISGHTALYWYRQSLGQGLEFLIYFQGNSAPDKSGLPSDRFSAERTGGSVSTLTIQRTQQEDSAVYLCASSSNRVFLVDEQYFGPGTRLLVL.

The table lists this clonotype with a few counts. V usage is TRBV7-6 and J usage is TRBJ1-6, with TRBD1 matching over 8 bases. The V segment lost 2 bases and the J segment 13 bases; nucleotides outside the gene matches: 4. There are 13 residues in the CDR3. Germline values: CDR1 SGHVS, CDR2 FNYEAQ. CDR3 region: CASSLTGQAPLHF. CDR3 in DNA: TGTGCCAGCAGCTTAACGGGACAGGCTCCCCTCCACTTT.

The V call is TRBV20-1, the J call TRBJ2-5, with TRBD1 matching 11 bases. Trimming removed 3 bases from V and 11 bases from J; junction bases left unmatched: 14. The CDR3 contains 15 residues. Germline V lookup: CDR1 DFQATT, CDR2 SNEGSKA (reference sequence). The CDR3 loop is CSASSPGQGVPGQYF. The DNA for the CDR3 is TGCAGTGCTAGTTCCCCGGGACAGGGGGTTCCGGGGCAGTACTTC.

The genes are TRBV6-1 and TRBJ2-2, with 7 nucleotides matching TRBD2. Germline V gene data show CDR1 as MNHNS and CDR2 as SASEGT. Trimming at V came to 6 bases and at J to 1 base, leaving 14 bases not matched to a gene. The CDR3 consists of 18 residues. The CDR3 reads CASRRLADPLVNTGELFF. CDR3 DNA sequence: TGTGCCAGCAGGAGACTAGCAGACCCGCTAGTGAACACCGGGGAGCTGTTTTTT.

The rearrangement uses TRBV12-3 or TRBV12-4 and TRBJ1-5; unclear D gene. This CDR3 has 15 amino acids. V was trimmed by 2 bases and J by 0 bases, leaving 8 bases between them. The CDR3: CASSLQRYSNQPQHF. The CDR3 region has the DNA TGTGCCAGCAGTTTACAGCGATATAGCAATCAGCCCCAGCATTTT.

This chain uses TRBV4-3 with TRBJ2-1; TRBD2 might be the D (6 bases). Deletions cut 1 base from V and 4 bases from J, with 20 bases between. CDR3 length equals 18 residues. The germline V gene encodes CDR1 LGHNA and CDR2 YSLEER. For the CDR3, the DNA is TGCGCCAGCAGCCAAGGGGGGGTTTCTGATTCGAGGTACAATGAGCAGTTCTTC. Translating gives CASSQGGVSDSRYNEQFF.

The chain uses TRBV20-1 and TRBJ2-4; 7 bases match TRBD2. The length of the CDR3 is 15 residues. Unmatched junction bases numbered 16, after V lost 1 base and J lost 13 bases. Germline assignment: CDR1 DFQATT and CDR2 SNEGSKA (reference sequence). The CDR3 loop is CSARVPGRTYNEQYF. The CDR3 DNA reads as TGCAGTGCTAGAGTTCCCGGGAGGACCTACAATGAGCAGTACTTC.